This passage covers 11 T cell receptor beta chains from one sample sequenced in a study of patients and donors after allogeneic stem cell transplantation. In TCRdb, the RT-PCR reads were re-called with MiXCR into one record per CDR3 protein. The data contain 920,000 or so distinct CDR3 sequences, under 20% of them singletons. Material for sequencing was blood, either unsorted or a sorted T cell fraction (not recorded which). The source of these receptors is a human donor who was either an allogeneic HSCT recipient or a stem cell or donor lymphocyte infusion donor (not recorded which). It is not recorded whose cells these are; they may come from a transplant donor.

The rearrangement uses TRBV4-2 and TRBJ2-3, with 13 bases matching TRBD2. Germline V CDR1 and CDR2: LGHNA, YNFKEQ. The CDR3 spans 17 residues. Germline trimming cut 4 bases from V and 0 bases from J; bases unmatched to any gene: 4. Written as DNA, the CDR3 is TGTGCCAGCAGCCCGGGACTAGCGGGGCTGAGCACAGATACGCAGTATTTT. This translates into CASSPGLAGLSTDTQYF.

V gene TRBV6-2 or TRBV6-3 combines with J gene TRBJ2-2; 8 nucleotides line up with TRBD1. CDR3 size: 17 residues. Unmatched junction bases numbered 13, after V lost 5 bases and J lost 5 bases. The germline V gene encodes CDR1 MNHEY and CDR2 SVGEGT. CDR3 sequence (DNA): TGTGCCAGCAGTCACCGCCCAGGGGGCTCACGGACCGGGGAGCTGTTTTTT. Translated, it gives CASSHRPGGSRTGELFF.

This clonotype was counted between two and nine times. This rearrangement joins TRBV15 to TRBJ2-7; no firm D call. The CDR3 is 15 amino acids. Germline-derived CDR1 and CDR2 are LNHNV and YYDKDF (reference sequence). V was clipped by 5 bases and J by 0 bases, with 14 bases between them. CDR3 residues: CATSPGSNPSYEQYF. DNA for the CDR3: TGTGCCACCAGCCCCGGATCGAACCCCTCCTACGAGCAGTACTTC.

The J gene is TRBJ2-1, the V gene TRBV29-1; 10 positions match TRBD2. The J segment lost 10 bases and the V segment lost 4 bases, leaving 16 bases of the junction unmatched. The CDR3 runs to 16 residues. CDR1 SQVTM and CDR2 ANQGSEA come from the germline V gene. CDR3 nucleotide sequence: TGCAGCGTTGGGGGGAACCTAGCGGGAGTCTCCGGGGAGCAGTTCTTC. It codes for CSVGGNLAGVSGEQFF.

The V gene is TRBV20-1, the J gene TRBJ2-7; D perhaps matches TRBD1 (6 bases). Trimming took 3 bases from V and 5 from J, leaving 14 bases between them. This CDR3 has 13 amino acids. The germline CDR1 and CDR2 sequences are DFQATT and SNEGSKA (reference sequence). CDR3 DNA sequence: TGCAGTGCTAGGCACAGGGTACGCAACGAGCAGTACTTC. It codes for CSARHRVRNEQYF.

The chain combines TRBV2 with TRBJ1-3; no reliable D call. The V and J ends lost 4 bases and 4 bases respectively, with 8 bases between them. The germline V gene has CDR1 SNHLY and CDR2 FYNNEI. This CDR3 has 13 residues. This CDR3 is CASSVRVGNTIYF. In nucleotides, the CDR3 is TGTGCCAGCAGTGTGCGCGTAGGAAACACCATATATTTT. The full variable domain, in which reference TRBV2 and TRBJ1-3 provide the parts outside the CDR3, is EPEVTQTPSHQVTQMGQEVILRCVPISNHLYFYWYRQILGQKVEFLVSFYNNEISEKSEIFDDQFSVERPDGSNFTLKIRSTKLEDSAMYFCASSVRVGNTIYFGEGSWLTVV.

This clonotype was detected many times. This chain uses TRBV20-1 with TRBJ1-1, with D unresolved. Germline lookup yields CDR1 DFQATT and CDR2 SNEGSKA (reference sequence). The CDR3 has 13 residues. CDR3 nucleotide sequence: TGCAGAGCCGAAGGGAGGATGAACACTGAAGCTTTCTTT. This sequence encodes CRAEGRMNTEAFF.

This clonotype turned up a few times. This sequence joins TRBV29-1 and TRBJ2-6; possibly TRBD1 or TRBD2 for D (5 bases each). V shed 7 bases and J shed 0 bases, with 7 bases lying between them. Germline CDR1 is SQVTM and CDR2 is ANQGSEA. The CDR3 length is 13 residues. The CDR3 loop is CSGGSSGANVLTF. CDR3 bases: TGCAGCGGGGGGAGCTCTGGGGCCAACGTCCTGACTTTC.

This clonotype was seen repeatedly, ten times or more. V and J are TRBV12-3 or TRBV12-4 and TRBJ1-6; the D is unclear. Deletions cut 5 bases from V and 14 bases from J, with 19 bases between. There are 14 residues in the CDR3. The CDR3 region has the DNA TGTGCCAGCAGTCAGGTGGGGTGGGGAAGGGCCCTCCACTTT. Its protein product is CASSQVGWGRALHF.

This chain joins TRBV7-3 and TRBJ2-2, with 8 bases aligning to TRBD2. There are 16 residues in the CDR3. V was clipped by 0 bases and J by 8 bases; unmatched bases: 8. Germline V gene data show CDR1 as SGHTA and CDR2 as FQGTGA. The DNA of the CDR3 is TGTGCCAGCAGCTTAACTAGCGGGATGCTTCAGGGGGAGCTGTTTTTT. Encoded protein: CASSLTSGMLQGELFF.

The chain couples TRBV6-1 to TRBJ1-1; 7 bases are shared with TRBD1. The CDR3 has 14 residues. The germline V gene encodes CDR1 MNHNS and CDR2 SASEGT. The V and J ends lost 5 bases and 4 bases, in that order; junction bases with no gene match: 7. CDR3 nucleotide sequence: TGTGCCAGCAGTCACCCGGACAGGCCCACTGAAGCTTTCTTT. This gives the protein CASSHPDRPTEAFF.